This T cell receptor (beta chain) was sequenced during a study of blood T cell repertoires in COVID-19. Clones were sequenced by immunoSEQ multiplex PCR, and TCRdb holds only the in-frame ones, with some missing. The sample has 50,000 to 75,000 clones, about nine tenths seen once; the top ten hold 20% to 25%. The V gene's germline CDR1 is MNHEY and CDR2 SMNVEV (reference sequence). V was clipped by 5 bases and J by 7 bases, with 20 bases between them. The CDR3 totals 15 residues. The chain combines TRBV27 with TRBJ1-2; D unclear. The receptor's source is a woman aged 45-60 years with active or convalescent COVID-19. The sample consisted of peripheral blood. Here the CDR3 DNA reads TGTGCCAGCAGTCCAAAAACCTCCATACAGAGTGGCTACACCTTC. Encoded protein: CASSPKTSIQSGYTF.